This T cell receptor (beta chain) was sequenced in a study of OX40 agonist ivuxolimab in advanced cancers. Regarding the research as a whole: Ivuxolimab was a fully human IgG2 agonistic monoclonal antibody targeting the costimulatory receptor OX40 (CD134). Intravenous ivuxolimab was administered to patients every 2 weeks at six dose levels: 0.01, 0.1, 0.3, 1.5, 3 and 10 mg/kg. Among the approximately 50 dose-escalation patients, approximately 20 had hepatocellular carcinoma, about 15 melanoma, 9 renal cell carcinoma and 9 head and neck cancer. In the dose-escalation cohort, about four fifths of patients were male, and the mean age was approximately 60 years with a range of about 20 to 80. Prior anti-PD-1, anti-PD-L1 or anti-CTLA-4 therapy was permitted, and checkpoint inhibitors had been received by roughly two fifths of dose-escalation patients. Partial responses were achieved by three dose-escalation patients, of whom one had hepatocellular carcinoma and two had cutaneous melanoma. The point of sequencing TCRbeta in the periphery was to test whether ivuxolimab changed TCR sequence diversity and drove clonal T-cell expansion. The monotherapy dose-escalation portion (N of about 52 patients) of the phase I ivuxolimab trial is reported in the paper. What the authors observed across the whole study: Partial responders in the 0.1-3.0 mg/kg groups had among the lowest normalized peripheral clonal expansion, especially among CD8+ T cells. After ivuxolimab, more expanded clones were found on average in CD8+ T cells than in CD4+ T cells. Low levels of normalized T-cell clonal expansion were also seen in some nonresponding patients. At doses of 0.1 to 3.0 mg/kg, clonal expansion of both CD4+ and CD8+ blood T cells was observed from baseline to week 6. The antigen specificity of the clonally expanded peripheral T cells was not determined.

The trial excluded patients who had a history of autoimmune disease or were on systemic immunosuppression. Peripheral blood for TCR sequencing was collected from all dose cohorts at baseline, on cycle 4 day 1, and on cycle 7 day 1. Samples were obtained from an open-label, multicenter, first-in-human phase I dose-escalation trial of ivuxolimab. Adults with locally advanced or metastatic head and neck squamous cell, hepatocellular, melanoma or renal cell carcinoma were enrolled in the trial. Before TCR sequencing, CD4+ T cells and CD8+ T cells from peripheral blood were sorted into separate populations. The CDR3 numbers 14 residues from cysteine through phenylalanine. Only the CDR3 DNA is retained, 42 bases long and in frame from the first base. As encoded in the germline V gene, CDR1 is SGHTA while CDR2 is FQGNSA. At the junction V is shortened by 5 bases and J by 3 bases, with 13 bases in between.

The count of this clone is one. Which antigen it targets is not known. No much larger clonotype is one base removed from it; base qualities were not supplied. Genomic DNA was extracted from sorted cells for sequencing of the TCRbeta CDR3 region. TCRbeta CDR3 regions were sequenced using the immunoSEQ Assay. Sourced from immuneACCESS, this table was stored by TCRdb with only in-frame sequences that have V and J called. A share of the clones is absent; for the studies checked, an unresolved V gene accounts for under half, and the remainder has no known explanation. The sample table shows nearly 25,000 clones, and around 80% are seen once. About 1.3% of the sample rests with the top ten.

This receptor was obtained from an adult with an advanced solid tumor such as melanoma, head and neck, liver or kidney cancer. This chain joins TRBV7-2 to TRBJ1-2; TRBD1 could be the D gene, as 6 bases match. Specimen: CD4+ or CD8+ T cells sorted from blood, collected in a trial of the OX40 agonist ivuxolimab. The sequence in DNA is TGTGCCAGCAGCCTCAACAGGGTTGACTATGGCTACACCTTC. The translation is CASSLNRVDYGYTF.